A single sample is the source of the 11 T cell receptor beta chains below, sequenced in a study of radiotherapy plus CTLA-4 blockade in lung cancer. Libraries were prepared by immunoSEQ multiplex PCR; TCRdb keeps only in-frame clonotypes and omits some of them. This sample has about 60,000 clones, with 60% to 80% found just once. The sequencing here drew on peripheral blood, taken from a patient treated with radiotherapy plus ipilimumab. The origin of the receptors is a human donor with non-small cell lung cancer who had a complete response to radiotherapy plus ipilimumab.

V usage is TRBV30 and J usage is TRBJ2-3; D is uncertain. The germline V gene has CDR1 GTSNPN and CDR2 SVGIG (reference sequence). The CDR3 has 13 amino acids. The germline V and J ends were trimmed by 0 bases and 6 bases, with 10 bases remaining between them. CDR3: CAWSVIARDTQYF. As DNA, the CDR3 is TGTGCCTGGAGTGTAATAGCAAGGGATACGCAGTATTTT. The entire variable domain, with the rest obtained from reference TRBV30 and TRBJ2-3, is as follows: SQTIHQWPATLVQPVGSPLSLECTVEGTSNPNLYWYRQAAGRGLQLLFYSVGIGQISSEVPQNLSASRPQDRQFILSSKKLLLSDSGFYLCAWSVIARDTQYFGPGTRLTVL.

This chain uses TRBV27 with TRBJ2-5; unclear D gene. The germline V gene has CDR1 MNHEY and CDR2 SMNVEV (reference sequence). V was trimmed by 4 bases and J by 2 bases, leaving 8 bases between them. This CDR3 spans 13 amino acids. DNA of the CDR3: TGTGCCAGCAGTTGGGCTGTTCAAGAGACCCAGTACTTC. This gives the protein CASSWAVQETQYF.

This clone was seen a handful of times. The rearrangement links TRBV30 to TRBJ2-1; 8 positions match TRBD2. This CDR3 has 15 residues. The J segment lost 8 bases and the V segment lost 0 bases, leaving 9 bases of the junction unmatched. CDR1 is GTSNPN, CDR2 SVGIG, per germline (reference sequence). The CDR3 nucleotides are TGTGCCTGGAGTGTCGAGGCGGGGGGTTGGGATGAGCAGTTCTTC. Its protein is CAWSVEAGGWDEQFF.

This clone was counted a few times. This chain uses TRBV25-1 with TRBJ2-1; 10 bases are a match to TRBD2. The CDR3 contains 15 residues. Germline V gives CDR1 MGHDK, CDR2 SYGVNS. The ends lost 4 bases at V and 4 bases at J; junction bases unmatched: 4. The CDR3 nucleotides are TGTGCCAGCAGTGCAAGGACTAGCGGATACAATGAGCAGTTCTTC. The encoded protein is CASSARTSGYNEQFF.

In its sample, this clone is medium-sized (0.01 to 0.1%). This rearrangement joins TRBV7-3 to TRBJ2-1, with D possibly being TRBD2 (5 bases). The CDR3 has 14 amino acids. Germline V gene lookup returns CDR1 SGHTA and CDR2 FQGTGA. Trimming cost V 1 base and J 5 bases, with 9 bases left between them. CDR3 nucleotide sequence: TGTGCCAGCAGCTTAAATCCAGCGGACAATGAGCAGTTCTTC. It is translated as CASSLNPADNEQFF.

The chain joins TRBV4-1 to TRBJ2-1, with 10 bases matching TRBD1. The V segment lost 4 bases and the J segment 9 bases; nucleotides outside the gene matches: 12. The CDR3 is made up of 16 amino acids. Germline assignment: CDR1 MGHRA and CDR2 YSYEKL. In DNA form, the CDR3 reads TGCGCCAGCAGCCTGCGGGACAGGGGTAATTTGGGTGAGCAGTTCTTC. Amino acid sequence: CASSLRDRGNLGEQFF.

The rearrangement links TRBV2 to TRBJ2-3; 8 bases fit TRBD2. Germline V lookup: CDR1 SNHLY, CDR2 FYNNEI. This CDR3 is 15 amino acids long. Trimming took 4 bases from V and 2 from J; bases not matched to a gene: 5. The CDR3 spells CASSGSGRLTDTQYF. Written as DNA, the CDR3 is TGTGCCAGCAGTGGCAGCGGGAGACTCACAGATACGCAGTATTTT. Full variable domain (missing parts from reference TRBV2 and TRBJ2-3): EPEVTQTPSHQVTQMGQEVILRCVPISNHLYFYWYRQILGQKVEFLVSFYNNEISEKSEIFDDQFSVERPDGSNFTLKIRSTKLEDSAMYFCASSGSGRLTDTQYFGPGTRLTVL.

This clone was counted a few times. The chain is built from TRBV2 and TRBJ1-3, with D uncertain. V lost 2 bases and J lost 0, with 8 bases in between. The germline gives CDR1 SNHLY, CDR2 FYNNEI. This CDR3 contains 15 residues. CDR3 protein: CASSESGSSGNTIYF. DNA of the CDR3: TGTGCCAGCAGTGAATCGGGTAGCTCTGGAAACACCATATATTTT.

The rearrangement links TRBV2 to TRBJ2-3; no reliable D call. V lost 8 bases and J 7 bases, leaving 4 bases between the germline ends. This CDR3 spans 9 amino acids. The germline V gene has CDR1 SNHLY and CDR2 FYNNEI. Here the CDR3 DNA reads TGTGCCAGCGGCAATACGCAGTATTTT. This gives the protein CASGNTQYF.

This clone showed up just a few times. The chain links TRBV6-1 to TRBJ2-5; 11 nucleotides agree with TRBD1. This CDR3 is 14 amino acids long. J gave up 7 bases and V 8 bases, and 9 bases lay outside the gene matches. Germline lookup yields CDR1 MNHNS and CDR2 SASEGT. CDR3 DNA: TGTGCCAGCTGGGGACAGGGGGTCGCAGGGACCCAGTACTTC. Translation: CASWGQGVAGTQYF.

The chain couples TRBV9 to TRBJ2-2; maybe TRBD1 (6 bases). Trimming pared 2 bases from V and 2 bases from J, leaving 16 bases between. The CDR3 is 17 amino acids. CDR1 and CDR2 from the germline V gene are SGDLS and YYNGEE. CDR3 amino acids: CASSVSKRTANTGELFF. DNA of the CDR3: TGTGCCAGCAGCGTGAGTAAGAGGACAGCTAACACCGGGGAGCTGTTTTTT.